Listed below are T cell receptor beta chains from one sample, sequenced in a study of blood T cell repertoires in COVID-19. TCRdb's table, derived via immunoSEQ multiplex PCR, lists solely in-frame clones and lacks some. The data hold roughly 150,000 clones, with around three quarters observed a single time. The sequenced sample consisted of peripheral blood. The receptor source for this set is a man in his sixties with acute or convalescent COVID-19. Both conserved end residues are part of each CDR3. The D gene is left open where the match is weak. Expanded clones get a size class; other rows say once, few or many, or leave the size out.

D gene: .
clone size: once
V gene: TRBV10-3
J gene: TRBJ1-5
CDR3 DNA: TGTGCCATCAGTGAAGGGGCGAGCAATCAGCCCCAGCATTTT
CDR3 protein: CAISEGASNQPQHF

D gene: TRBD2
clone size: .
V gene: TRBV2
J gene: TRBJ2-2
CDR3 DNA: TGTGCCAGCAGTTCAGCGGGAGGGGGCACCGGGGAGCTGTTTTTT
CDR3 protein: CASSSAGGGTGELFF

D gene: TRBD2
clone size: once
V gene: TRBV5-4
J gene: TRBJ2-1
CDR3 DNA: TGTGCCAGCAGCTTGATAGCGGGGGGATCGTACAATGAGCAGTTCTTC
CDR3 protein: CASSLIAGGSYNEQFF

D gene: TRBD2
clone size: .
V gene: TRBV6-2/TRBV6-3
J gene: TRBJ2-3
CDR3 DNA: TGTGCCAGCAGTCAACTAGCGGGATCCGGCACAGATACGCAGTATTTT
CDR3 protein: CASSQLAGSGTDTQYF

D gene: TRBD1
clone size: .
V gene: TRBV6-5
J gene: TRBJ1-6
CDR3 DNA: TGTGCCAGCAGTCGCACAGGGGCCGGGGATTCACCCCTCCACTTT
CDR3 protein: CASSRTGAGDSPLHF

D gene: .
clone size: .
V gene: TRBV24-1
J gene: TRBJ1-1
CDR3 DNA: TGTGCCACCAGTGATCCCACCCGGGGGACTGAAGCTTTCTTT
CDR3 protein: CATSDPTRGTEAFF

D gene: TRBD2
clone size: .
V gene: TRBV30
J gene: TRBJ2-2
CDR3 DNA: TGTGCTCGGACTAGCGGTCCGGGCACCGGGGAGCTGTTTTTT
CDR3 protein: CARTSGPGTGELFF

D gene: .
clone size: .
V gene: TRBV5-8
J gene: TRBJ1-2
CDR3 DNA: TGTGCCAGCAGCTTACTCGAACCGACAGTAGACTATGGCTACACCTTC
CDR3 protein: CASSLLEPTVDYGYTF

D gene: TRBD1
clone size: .
V gene: TRBV10-3
J gene: TRBJ1-2
CDR3 DNA: TGTGCCATCAGTGAGGGGACAGGGAATAGTGGCTACACCTTC
CDR3 protein: CAISEGTGNSGYTF

D gene: TRBD1
clone size: .
V gene: TRBV24-1
J gene: TRBJ2-7
CDR3 DNA: TGTGCCACCAGTGATTCAGGGGGCGAGCAGTACTTC
CDR3 protein: CATSDSGGEQYF

D gene: .
clone size: .
V gene: TRBV3-1/TRBV3-2
J gene: TRBJ1-2
CDR3 DNA: TGTGCCAGCAGCCAAGCCCTAAGCTACACCTTC
CDR3 protein: CASSQALSYTF

D gene: TRBD1
clone size: .
V gene: TRBV11-2
J gene: TRBJ1-2
CDR3 DNA: TGTGCCAGCAGCTTCACAGGGGCCTATGGCTACACCTTC
CDR3 protein: CASSFTGAYGYTF

D gene: TRBD2
clone size: .
V gene: TRBV30
J gene: TRBJ2-1
CDR3 DNA: TGTGCCCAGCGGGAGGGCCACCCCTACAATGAGCAGTTCTTC
CDR3 protein: CAQREGHPYNEQFF

D gene: .
clone size: .
V gene: TRBV6-2/TRBV6-3
J gene: TRBJ1-3
CDR3 DNA: TGTGCCAGCAGCCCTTATGAGATTGACAGCTCTGGAAACACCATATATTTT
CDR3 protein: CASSPYEIDSSGNTIYF

D gene: .
clone size: .
V gene: TRBV7-8
J gene: TRBJ1-3
CDR3 DNA: TGTGCCAGCAGCTTCTTCAATAGAGCTGGAAACACCATATATTTT
CDR3 protein: CASSFFNRAGNTIYF

D gene: TRBD2
clone size: .
V gene: TRBV2
J gene: TRBJ2-7
CDR3 DNA: TGTGCCAGCAGAACAGGACTAGCGGGACCCTACGAGCAGTACTTC
CDR3 protein: CASRTGLAGPYEQYF

D gene: TRBD1
clone size: .
V gene: TRBV19
J gene: TRBJ2-7
CDR3 DNA: TGTGCCAGTAGTACGCTTACAGGGGCCTTCGAGCAGTACTTC
CDR3 protein: CASSTLTGAFEQYF

D gene: .
clone size: once
V gene: TRBV7-2
J gene: TRBJ2-7
CDR3 DNA: TGTGCCAGCAGCCCCCCTGGGGGCCTAACCTACGAGCAGTACTTC
CDR3 protein: CASSPPGGLTYEQYF

D gene: TRBD1
clone size: .
V gene: TRBV10-3
J gene: TRBJ1-1
CDR3 DNA: TGTGCCATCAGTGAGTCGACAGGGGGGATGAACACTGAAGCTTTCTTT
CDR3 protein: CAISESTGGMNTEAFF

D gene: .
clone size: .
V gene: TRBV18
J gene: TRBJ1-4
CDR3 DNA: TGTGCCAGCTCTATCGGGACACATGAAAAACTGTTTTTT
CDR3 protein: CASSIGTHEKLFF

D gene: .
clone size: .
V gene: TRBV5-5
J gene: TRBJ2-1
CDR3 DNA: TGTGCCAGCAGCCCAAGCGGCTTACCCTACAATGAGCAGTTCTTC
CDR3 protein: CASSPSGLPYNEQFF

D gene: .
clone size: .
V gene: TRBV11-2
J gene: TRBJ1-6
CDR3 DNA: TGTGCCAGCAGCTTAACAAGTAATAATTCACCCCTCCACTTT
CDR3 protein: CASSLTSNNSPLHF

D gene: .
clone size: .
V gene: TRBV7-9
J gene: TRBJ2-1
CDR3 DNA: TGTGCCAGCAGCTCCTTCGGGACACTTAACAATGAGCAGTTCTTC
CDR3 protein: CASSSFGTLNNEQFF

D gene: .
clone size: few
V gene: TRBV5-6
J gene: TRBJ1-3
CDR3 DNA: TGTGCCAGCAGCTTGGCACCCATAGAGCACACCATATATTTT
CDR3 protein: CASSLAPIEHTIYF

D gene: TRBD2
clone size: .
V gene: TRBV7-8
J gene: TRBJ2-1
CDR3 DNA: TGTGCCAGCAGCTTGTTAGCGGGAGGGAATGAGCAGTTCTTC
CDR3 protein: CASSLLAGGNEQFF

D gene: .
clone size: few
V gene: TRBV6-5
J gene: TRBJ2-7
CDR3 DNA: TGTGCCAGCAGTTACTCGAGGCTCGTGGGCGAGCAGTACTTC
CDR3 protein: CASSYSRLVGEQYF

D gene: .
clone size: .
V gene: TRBV2
J gene: TRBJ1-2
CDR3 DNA: TGTGCCAGCAGTGAAGTGCCGGAAGGGGGTGGCTACACCTTC
CDR3 protein: CASSEVPEGGGYTF

D gene: TRBD1
clone size: .
V gene: TRBV5-6
J gene: TRBJ1-4
CDR3 DNA: TGTGCCAGCAGCTTGGCCGGGACAGGGGATGAAAAACTGTTTTTT
CDR3 protein: CASSLAGTGDEKLFF

D gene: TRBD1
clone size: .
V gene: TRBV19
J gene: TRBJ2-1
CDR3 DNA: TGTGCCAGTAGTATTGGGGACAGGGGGTGGGATGAGCAGTTCTTC
CDR3 protein: CASSIGDRGWDEQFF

D gene: TRBD2
clone size: .
V gene: TRBV7-8
J gene: TRBJ2-1
CDR3 DNA: TGTGCCAGCAGCTCCCCAAACCGGGAGGACAATGAGCAGTTCTTC
CDR3 protein: CASSSPNREDNEQFF

D gene: .
clone size: .
V gene: TRBV6-1
J gene: TRBJ2-7
CDR3 DNA: TGTGCCAGCAGTGAATGGGGGCACCTCTCCTACGAGCAGTACTTC
CDR3 protein: CASSEWGHLSYEQYF

D gene: TRBD2
clone size: .
V gene: TRBV18
J gene: TRBJ2-3
CDR3 DNA: TGTGCCAGCTCGCGCGGGACTAGCGGATCAGATACGCAGTATTTT
CDR3 protein: CASSRGTSGSDTQYF

D gene: .
clone size: .
V gene: TRBV19
J gene: TRBJ2-2
CDR3 DNA: TGTGCCAGTAGATTCAGCGCGAACACCGGGGAGCTGTTTTTT
CDR3 protein: CASRFSANTGELFF

D gene: TRBD2
clone size: .
V gene: TRBV6-1
J gene: TRBJ2-7
CDR3 DNA: TGTGCCAGCAGTGAAATGGTTAGCGGGCCCACCTACGAGCAGTACTTC
CDR3 protein: CASSEMVSGPTYEQYF

D gene: TRBD2
clone size: .
V gene: TRBV19
J gene: TRBJ2-7
CDR3 DNA: TGTGCCAGTAGTGTAGCGGGAGGAGGCTACGAGCAGTACTTC
CDR3 protein: CASSVAGGGYEQYF

D gene: .
clone size: .
V gene: TRBV19
J gene: TRBJ2-7
CDR3 DNA: TGTGCCAGTAGGGGGGGAACGCTACCCTCCTACGAGCAGTACTTC
CDR3 protein: CASRGGTLPSYEQYF

D gene: TRBD2
clone size: .
V gene: TRBV7-9
J gene: TRBJ2-1
CDR3 DNA: TGTGCCAGCAGCCCCGGGAGGGCCCGCTACAATGAGCAGTTCTTC
CDR3 protein: CASSPGRARYNEQFF

D gene: .
clone size: once
V gene: TRBV23-1
J gene: TRBJ2-2
CDR3 DNA: TGCGCCAGCGTGTTGGCACCTAGGACCGGGGAGCTGTTTTTT
CDR3 protein: CASVLAPRTGELFF

D gene: TRBD2
clone size: .
V gene: TRBV24-1
J gene: TRBJ2-1
CDR3 DNA: TGTGCCACCAGTAAAGCGGGAGCGGGCTACAATGAGCAGTTCTTC
CDR3 protein: CATSKAGAGYNEQFF

D gene: TRBD1
clone size: few
V gene: TRBV7-2
J gene: TRBJ2-2
CDR3 DNA: TGTGCCAGCGGCCGGGACAGGGTCAGGGAGCTGTTTTTT
CDR3 protein: CASGRDRVRELFF